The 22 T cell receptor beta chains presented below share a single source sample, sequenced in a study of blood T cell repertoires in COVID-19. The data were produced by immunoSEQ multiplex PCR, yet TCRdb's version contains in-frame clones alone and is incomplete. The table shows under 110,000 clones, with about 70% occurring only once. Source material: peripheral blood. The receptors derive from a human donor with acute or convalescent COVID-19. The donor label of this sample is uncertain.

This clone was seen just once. The CDR3 DNA follows: TGCGCCAGCAGTGAGGAGGGAAAGAGAACAGATACGCAGTATTTT. This translates into CASSEEGKRTDTQYF. This chain links TRBV10-1 with TRBJ2-3, with TRBD2 as a possible D gene (5 bases). V was clipped by 2 bases and J by 3 bases, with 12 bases between them. This CDR3 is built from 15 residues. Per germline, CDR1 WNHNN and CDR2 SYGVQD (reference sequence).

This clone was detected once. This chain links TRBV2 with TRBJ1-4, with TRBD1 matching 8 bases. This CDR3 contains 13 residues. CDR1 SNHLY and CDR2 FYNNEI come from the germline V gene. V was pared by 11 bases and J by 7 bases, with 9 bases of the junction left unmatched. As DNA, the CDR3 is TGTGCCGGAGCAGGGGGCGCCGGTGAAAAACTGTTTTTT. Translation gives CAGAGGAGEKLFF.

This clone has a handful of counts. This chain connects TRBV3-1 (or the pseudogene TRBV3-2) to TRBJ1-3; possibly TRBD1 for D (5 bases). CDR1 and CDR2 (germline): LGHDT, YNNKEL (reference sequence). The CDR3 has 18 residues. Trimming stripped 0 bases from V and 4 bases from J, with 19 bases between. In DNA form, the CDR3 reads TGTGCCAGCAGCCAAGAACTACCTGCGGGGCATATCGGAAACACCATATATTTT. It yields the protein CASSQELPAGHIGNTIYF.

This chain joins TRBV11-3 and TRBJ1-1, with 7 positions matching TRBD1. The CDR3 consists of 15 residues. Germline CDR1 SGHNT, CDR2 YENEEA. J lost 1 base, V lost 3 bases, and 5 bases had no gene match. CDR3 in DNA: TGTGCCAGCAGCTTTACAGGGGTTAAGAACACTGAAGCTTTCTTT. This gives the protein CASSFTGVKNTEAFF.

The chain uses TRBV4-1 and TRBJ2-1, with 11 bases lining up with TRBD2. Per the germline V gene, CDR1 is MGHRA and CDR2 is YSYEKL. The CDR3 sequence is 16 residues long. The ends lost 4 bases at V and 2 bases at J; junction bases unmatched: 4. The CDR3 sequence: CASSRGSGGAYNEQFF. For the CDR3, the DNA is TGCGCCAGCAGCCGAGGTAGCGGGGGGGCCTACAATGAGCAGTTCTTC.

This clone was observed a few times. The CDR3 spells CASTQRGANTEAFF. CDR3 coding DNA: TGTGCCAGCACTCAACGGGGGGCCAACACTGAAGCTTTCTTT. The chain carries TRBV3-1 (or the pseudogene TRBV3-2) and TRBJ1-1, with D possibly TRBD1 on 6 matching bases. CDR1 and CDR2 from the germline V gene are LGHDT and YNNKEL (reference sequence). V was cut by 7 bases and J by 2 bases, with 14 bases left in between. CDR3 length: 14 residues.

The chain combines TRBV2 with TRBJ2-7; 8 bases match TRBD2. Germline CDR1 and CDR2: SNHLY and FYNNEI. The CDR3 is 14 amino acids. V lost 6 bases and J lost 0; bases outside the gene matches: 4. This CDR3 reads CASRTGTSSYEQYF. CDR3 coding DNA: TGTGCCAGCAGAACCGGGACTAGCTCCTACGAGCAGTACTTC.

CDR3 in amino acids: CASSATDTNTEAFF. CDR3 nucleotides: TGTGCCAGCTCAGCGACAGATACGAACACTGAAGCTTTCTTT. The V gene is TRBV18, the J gene TRBJ1-1; D is perhaps TRBD1 (5 bases). The CDR3 runs to 14 residues. Germline V gene data show CDR1 as KGHSH and CDR2 as LQKENI. Trimming shortened V by 5 bases and J by 1 base, and 11 bases separated the two germline ends.

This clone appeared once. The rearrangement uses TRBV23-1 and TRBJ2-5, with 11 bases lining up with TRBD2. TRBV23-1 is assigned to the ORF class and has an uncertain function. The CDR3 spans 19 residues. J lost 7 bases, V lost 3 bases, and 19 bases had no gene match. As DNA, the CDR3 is TGCGCCAGCAGTCATTGGAGTAGCGGGGGGGAATACGCTAATGTGACCCAGTACTTC. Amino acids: CASSHWSSGGEYANVTQYF.

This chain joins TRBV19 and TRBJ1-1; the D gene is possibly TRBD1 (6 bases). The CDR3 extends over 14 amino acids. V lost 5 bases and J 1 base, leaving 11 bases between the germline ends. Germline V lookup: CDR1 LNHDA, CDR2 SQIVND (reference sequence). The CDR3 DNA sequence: TGTGCCAGTAGTGCACAGGGAAGGAACACTGAAGCTTTCTTT. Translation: CASSAQGRNTEAFF.

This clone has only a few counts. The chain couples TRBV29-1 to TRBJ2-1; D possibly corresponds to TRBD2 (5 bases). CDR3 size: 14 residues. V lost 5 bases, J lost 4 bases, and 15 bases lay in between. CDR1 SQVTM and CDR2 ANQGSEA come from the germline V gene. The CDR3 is CSVNPSNRYNEQFF. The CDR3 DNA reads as TGCAGCGTTAACCCTAGCAATCGGTACAATGAGCAGTTCTTC.

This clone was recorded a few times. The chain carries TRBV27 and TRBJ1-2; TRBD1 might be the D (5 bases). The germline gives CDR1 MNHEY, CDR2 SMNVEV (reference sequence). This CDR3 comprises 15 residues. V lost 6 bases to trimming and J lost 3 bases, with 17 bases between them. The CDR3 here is CASSPSPTAYYGYTF. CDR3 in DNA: TGTGCCAGCAGCCCCTCCCCGACAGCATACTATGGCTACACCTTC.

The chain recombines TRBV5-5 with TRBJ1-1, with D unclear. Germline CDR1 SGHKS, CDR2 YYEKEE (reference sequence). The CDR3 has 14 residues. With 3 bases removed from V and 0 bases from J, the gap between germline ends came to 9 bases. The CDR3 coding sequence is TGTGCCAGCAGCTCGGACTGGGTGAACACTGAAGCTTTCTTT. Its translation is CASSSDWVNTEAFF.

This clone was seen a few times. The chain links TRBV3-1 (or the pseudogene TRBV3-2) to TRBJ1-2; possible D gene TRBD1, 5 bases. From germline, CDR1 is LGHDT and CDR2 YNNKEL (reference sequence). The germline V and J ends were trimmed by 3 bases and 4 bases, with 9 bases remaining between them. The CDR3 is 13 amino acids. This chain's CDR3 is CASSQDIRYGYTF. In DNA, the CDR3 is TGTGCCAGCAGCCAGGACATTCGCTATGGCTACACCTTC.

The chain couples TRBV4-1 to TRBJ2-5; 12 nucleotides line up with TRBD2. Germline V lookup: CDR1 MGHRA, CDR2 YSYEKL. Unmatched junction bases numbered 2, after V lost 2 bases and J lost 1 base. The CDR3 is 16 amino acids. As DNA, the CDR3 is TGCGCCAGCAGCCAACCACTAGCGGGGGGCCAAGAGACCCAGTACTTC. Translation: CASSQPLAGGQETQYF.

Here the CDR3 DNA reads TGCGCCAGCAGCTTGGGGGCGGAGGGGGAGACCCAGTACTTC. This translates into CASSLGAEGETQYF. V is TRBV5-1 and J is TRBJ2-5; maybe TRBD2 (6 bases). V was clipped by 0 bases and J by 5 bases, with 11 bases between them. Germline CDR1 and CDR2: SGHRS and YFSETQ. The CDR3 extends over 14 amino acids.

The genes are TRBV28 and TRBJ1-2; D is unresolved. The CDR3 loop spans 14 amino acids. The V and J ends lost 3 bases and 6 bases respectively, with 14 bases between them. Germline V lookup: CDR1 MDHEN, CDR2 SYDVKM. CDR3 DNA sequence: TGTGCCAGCAGTTTGGTTCGGCCAGCGGATGGCTACACCTTC. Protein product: CASSLVRPADGYTF.

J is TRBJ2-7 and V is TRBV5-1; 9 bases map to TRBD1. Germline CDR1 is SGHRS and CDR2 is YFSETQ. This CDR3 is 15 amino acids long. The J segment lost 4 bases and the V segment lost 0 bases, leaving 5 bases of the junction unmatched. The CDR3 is CASSLGTGGIYEQYV. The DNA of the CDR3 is TGCGCCAGCAGCTTGGGAACAGGGGGCATTTACGAGCAGTACGTC.

This CDR3 reads CASSESTGGATRYTF. The DNA for the CDR3 is TGCGCCAGCAGTGAGTCGACGGGGGGCGCAACGCGCTACACCTTC. The chain employs TRBV10-1 and TRBJ1-2; tentative D call: TRBD1 (6 bases). The germline CDR1 and CDR2 sequences are WNHNN and SYGVQD (reference sequence). CDR3 size: 15 residues. V shed 0 bases and J shed 9 bases, with 17 bases lying between them.

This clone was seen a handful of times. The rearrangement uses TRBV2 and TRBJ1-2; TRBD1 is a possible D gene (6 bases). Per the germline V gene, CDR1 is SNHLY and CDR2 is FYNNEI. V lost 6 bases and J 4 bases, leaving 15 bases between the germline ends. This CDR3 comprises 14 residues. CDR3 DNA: TGTGCCAGCAGCACAGACAGGACGGTCTATGGCTACACCTTC. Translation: CASSTDRTVYGYTF.

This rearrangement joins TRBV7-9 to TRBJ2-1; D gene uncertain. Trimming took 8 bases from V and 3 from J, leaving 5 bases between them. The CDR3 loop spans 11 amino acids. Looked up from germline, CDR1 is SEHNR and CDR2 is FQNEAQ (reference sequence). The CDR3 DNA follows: TGTGCCAGCGTACTCTACAATGAGCAGTTCTTC. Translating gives CASVLYNEQFF.

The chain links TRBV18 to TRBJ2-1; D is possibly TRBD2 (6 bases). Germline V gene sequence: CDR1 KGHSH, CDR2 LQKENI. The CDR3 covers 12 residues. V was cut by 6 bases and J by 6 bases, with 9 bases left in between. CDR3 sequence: CASSEGLNEQFF. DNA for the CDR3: TGTGCCAGCTCGGAGGGGCTCAATGAGCAGTTCTTC.